A selection of T cell receptor beta chains follows, all from one sample in a study of blood T cell repertoires in COVID-19. The data were produced by immunoSEQ multiplex PCR, yet TCRdb's version contains in-frame clones alone and is incomplete. The sample carries a few hundred thousand clones, more than 75% recorded once. Specimen: PBMCs or T cells enriched from blood (not recorded which). Receptors originate from a man aged 40-50 years in a cohort exposed to, infected with or recovered from COVID-19 (not recorded which). CDR3s include the opening cysteine and the closing phenylalanine or tryptophan. A D gene is named only where the DNA matches it firmly. For some rows the clone size is stated as once, few or many, or as a class when expanded; others skip it.

cdr3_length | clone_size | j_call | v_call | d_call | cdr3_nt | cdr3_aa
12 | - | TRBJ2-3 | TRBV7-3 | - | TGTGCCAGCAGCTCGTTCCAGGGTACGCAGTATTTT | CASSSFQGTQYF
16 | once | TRBJ2-5 | TRBV3-1/TRBV3-2 | TRBD2 | TGTGCCAGCAGCCCCGGGGGGGCTAGCGACCAAGAGACCCAGTACTTC | CASSPGGASDQETQYF
13 | - | TRBJ2-7 | TRBV18 | TRBD1 | TGTGCCAGCTCACCGGGACAGGTCTACGAGCAGTACTTC | CASSPGQVYEQYF
15 | - | TRBJ1-2 | TRBV6-5 | TRBD1 | TGTGCCAGCAGTTCCACCGGGACAGGGGTTTATGGCTACACCTTC | CASSSTGTGVYGYTF
17 | - | TRBJ2-3 | TRBV7-2 | TRBD2 | TGTGCCAGCAGCTTGTCGGGTAGCGGGAGGCTTGGAGATACGCAGTATTTT | CASSLSGSGRLGDTQYF
11 | - | TRBJ2-7 | TRBV29-1 | - | TGCAGCGTTGAAGCTTCCTACGAGCAGTACTTC | CSVEASYEQYF
15 | - | TRBJ2-1 | TRBV9 | - | TGTGCCAGCAGCGTGACAGGCAGCTCCTACAATGAGCAGTTCTTC | CASSVTGSSYNEQFF
14 | - | TRBJ1-6 | TRBV6-5 | - | TGTGCCAGCAGGGCCGGGTCGACTAATTCACCCCTCCACTTT | CASRAGSTNSPLHF
12 | - | TRBJ1-1 | TRBV3-1/TRBV3-2 | - | TGTGCCAGCAGCGCCTGGGCTGATGAAGCTTTCTTT | CASSAWADEAFF
12 | once | TRBJ1-2 | TRBV5-1 | - | TGCGCCAGCAGCTTGGACTTCTATGGCTACACCTTC | CASSLDFYGYTF
16 | - | TRBJ2-5 | TRBV7-2 | TRBD2 | TGTGCCAGCAGCGGATCTAGCGGAGTTAACCAAGAGACCCAGTACTTC | CASSGSSGVNQETQYF
16 | - | TRBJ1-1 | TRBV20-1 | - | TGCAGTGCTAGTCAGGTTGGAAACAGACGGAACACTGAAGCTTTCTTT | CSASQVGNRRNTEAFF
15 | - | TRBJ1-6 | TRBV9 | - | TGTGCCAGCAGCGTAAACCCGCTCGGGGGTTCACCCCTCCACTTT | CASSVNPLGGSPLHF
14 | - | TRBJ1-4 | TRBV18 | TRBD1 | TGTGCCAGCCAACCGGGACAGGGAAATGAAAAACTGTTTTTT | CASQPGQGNEKLFF
13 | - | TRBJ1-5 | TRBV6-5 | - | TGTGCCAGCTGGGGGGGGAACAATCAGCCCCAGCATTTT | CASWGGNNQPQHF
16 | - | TRBJ1-3 | TRBV18 | TRBD1 | TGTGCCAGCTCACCCGGACAGGGTGGATCTGGAAACACCATATATTTT | CASSPGQGGSGNTIYF
15 | - | TRBJ2-1 | TRBV7-2 | - | TGTGCCAGCAGTTTCGGGACATCGGGCGCGAATGAGCAGTTCTTC | CASSFGTSGANEQFF
15 | - | TRBJ2-7 | TRBV18 | - | TGTGCCAGCTCACCCCCGCGAGGGAACTCCTACGAGCAGTACTTC | CASSPPRGNSYEQYF
15 | - | TRBJ2-2 | TRBV5-6 | TRBD2 | TGTGCCAGCAGCTATGGACTAGCGGAAACCGGGGAGCTGTTTTTT | CASSYGLAETGELFF
17 | - | TRBJ2-2 | TRBV18 | TRBD2 | TGTGCCAGCTCACCAATCTCCCGTGGACTAGTTTCCGGGGAGCTGTTTTTT | CASSPISRGLVSGELFF
12 | many | TRBJ2-7 | TRBV27 | TRBD1 | TGTGCCAGCAGTTTAACAGGGGTCGAGCAGTACTTC | CASSLTGVEQYF
13 | - | TRBJ2-1 | TRBV30 | - | TGTGCCTGGGACAAGACTGCGGACAATGAGCAGTTCTTC | CAWDKTADNEQFF
15 | - | TRBJ2-1 | TRBV15 | TRBD2 | TGTGCCACCAGCAGAGCCCGGACTAGTGCGGGTGAGCAGTTCTTC | CATSRARTSAGEQFF
14 | - | TRBJ2-7 | TRBV3-1/TRBV3-2 | - | TGTGCCAGCAGCCTACAGGGTTTGTTGGACGAGCAGTACTTC | CASSLQGLLDEQYF
13 | - | TRBJ1-1 | TRBV5-1 | - | TGCGCCAGCAGCCGGTCGGGAAACACTGAAGCTTTCTTT | CASSRSGNTEAFF
15 | - | TRBJ2-1 | TRBV5-1 | TRBD2 | TGCGCCAGCAGCAGAGGACTAGCGGGTTACAATGAGCAGTTCTTC | CASSRGLAGYNEQFF
13 | - | TRBJ2-5 | TRBV24-1 | - | TGTGCCACCAGTAGGACACTCCAAGAGACCCAGTACTTC | CATSRTLQETQYF
14 | - | TRBJ2-5 | TRBV11-2 | - | TGTGCCAGCAGCTCTGGGACTCTTCGGGAGACCCAGTACTTC | CASSSGTLRETQYF
14 | few | TRBJ1-2 | TRBV2 | TRBD1 | TGTGCCAGCAGTGAAAGGGCAGGGGGCGGCGGCTACACCTTC | CASSERAGGGGYTF
14 | - | TRBJ1-4 | TRBV9 | TRBD1 | TGTGCCAGCAGCCCACAGGGGGCTAATGAAAAACTGTTTTTT | CASSPQGANEKLFF
15 | - | TRBJ1-6 | TRBV19 | TRBD1 | TGTGCCAGTACCCTGGGACAGGGGTATAATTCACCCCTCCACTTT | CASTLGQGYNSPLHF
13 | - | TRBJ2-7 | TRBV7-2 | - | TGTGCCAGCAGCTCCCCCGACAACTACGAGCAGTACTTC | CASSSPDNYEQYF
15 | - | TRBJ1-5 | TRBV10-3 | TRBD1 | TGTGCCATCAGTGAGTCTCATACAGGGGAACAGCCCCAGCATTTT | CAISESHTGEQPQHF
18 | - | TRBJ1-5 | TRBV7-3 | TRBD1 | TGTGCCAGCAGCCCCCCCGAGGGACAGGTTGATAGCAATCAGCCCCAGCATTTT | CASSPPEGQVDSNQPQHF